One T cell receptor (beta chain) is described in this entry. The antigen is not known. At one boundary the junction diverges from the germline segment, which might be a read error. This sample stems from a study of cytomegalovirus exposure and HLA in healthy donors. Findings and limits, study-wide: Rare TCR sequences predominated, though certain public TCRs were found in many donors. Upon later analysis, HLA-associated TCR beta chains proved more clonally expanded than other, equally common chains.

PCR amplification relied on 60 Vbeta primers (plus 13 Jbeta primers). Repertoires were generated with immunoSEQ multiplex PCR, while TCRdb's copy carries only in-frame clones and drops some. The sample records about 120,000 clones, over 70% being singletons. The CDR3 length is 18 residues. Germline values: CDR1 SEHNR, CDR2 FQNEAQ (reference sequence). Sample: PBMCs. The receptor was isolated from a woman between 18 and 29 years old in good health and CMV-seronegative. This chain uses TRBV7-9 with TRBJ1-6, with D tentatively TRBD1 (6 bases). The CDR3 loop reads CSSSLVPLDRAFNSPLHF. In DNA form, the CDR3 reads TGTTCCAGCAGCTTAGTCCCCCTGGACAGAGCCTTTAATTCACCCCTCCACTTT.